The 5 T cell receptor beta chains reported below all come from one sample, sequenced in a study of early T cells in non-severe SARS-CoV-2 infection. TCRdb ran MiXCR on the 5' RACE reads and lists one entry per CDR3 protein. The sample comprises tens of thousands of distinct CDR3 sequences, about 12% of which are singletons, and about 1.6% rests with the top ten. The material sequenced was whole blood. Receptor source: an adult who was a healthcare worker with PCR-confirmed SARS-CoV-2 infection or an uninfected control (not recorded which).

This clonotype was seen a single time. V usage is TRBV21-1 and J usage is TRBJ2-5; the D call of TRBD1 is as the table states it, not checked on the DNA. TRBV21-1 has pseudogene status. The length of the CDR3 is 17 residues. The CDR3 sequence is CASSPLPRGTAQETQYF. Here the CDR3 DNA reads TGTGCCAGCAGCCCCCTCCCTCGCGGGACAGCCCAAGAGACCCAGTACTTC.

This chain connects TRBV7-9 to TRBJ2-1; D perhaps matches TRBD1 (6 bases). The germline V and J ends were trimmed by 5 bases and 6 bases, with 17 bases remaining between them. The CDR3 consists of 15 residues. CDR1 and CDR2 from the germline V gene are SEHNR and FQNEAQ (reference sequence). In DNA, the CDR3 is TGTGCCAGCAGCCCACAGGGTGACAGACCCAATGAGCAGTTCTTC. This sequence encodes CASSPQGDRPNEQFF.

This clonotype has just a few counts. The rearrangement joins TRBV7-9 to TRBJ2-2, with D possibly being TRBD2 (6 bases). The length of the CDR3 is 15 residues. Per germline, CDR1 SEHNR and CDR2 FQNEAQ (reference sequence). The V and J ends lost 1 base and 7 bases respectively, with 13 bases between them. The CDR3, as DNA: TGTGCCAGCAGCTTAGTCGCGGGGTTTGGCGGGGAGCTGTTTTTT. Translation gives CASSLVAGFGGELFF. The whole variable domain, filled in from reference TRBV7-9 and TRBJ2-2, reads DTGVSQNPRHKITKRGQNVTFRCDPISEHNRLYWYRQTLGQGPEFLTYFQNEAQLEKSRLLSDRFSAERPKGSFSTLEIQRTEQGDSAMYLCASSLVAGFGGELFFGEGSRLTVL.

This clonotype showed up just a few times. The chain recombines TRBV4-3 with TRBJ2-3; D gene uncertain. Trimming left V 1 base short and J 1 base short, with 12 bases between. CDR1 LGHNA and CDR2 YSLEER come from the germline V gene. This CDR3 spans 16 amino acids. DNA of the CDR3: TGCGCCAGCAGCCAAGCGGGTCCGGCGGGCACAGATACGCAGTATTTT. It codes for CASSQAGPAGTDTQYF.

There are many counts of this clonotype. The chain joins TRBV9 to TRBJ2-3; D is uncertain. V lost 3 bases and J 3 bases, leaving 14 bases between the germline ends. In germline, CDR1 is SGDLS, CDR2 YYNGEE. The CDR3 is made up of 15 amino acids. The CDR3 nucleotides read TGTGCCAGCAGCGCTCAACAAGTCGGGACAGATACGCAGTATTTT. Amino acids: CASSAQQVGTDTQYF. The full variable domain, completed using reference TRBV9 and TRBJ2-3, is DSGVTQTPKHLITATGQRVTLRCSPRSGDLSVYWYQQSLDQGLQFLIQYYNGEERAKGNILERFSAQQFPDLHSELNLSSLELGDSALYFCASSAQQVGTDTQYFGPGTRLTVL.